Following are 19 T cell receptor beta chains from one sample sequenced in a study of tissue T cells after allogeneic stem cell transplantation. Sequenced by immunoSEQ multiplex PCR; TCRdb stores in-frame clones only, minus some. Here the sample spans under 4,500 clones, roughly 70% being singletons. The sample in question was left colon tissue, obtained at autopsy. The receptors stem from a male donor at least 60 years old with lung cancer.

The V gene is TRBV27, the J gene TRBJ2-3; D remains unclear. Trimming took 0 bases from V and 7 from J, leaving 8 bases between them. The CDR3 consists of 13 residues. Per germline, CDR1 MNHEY and CDR2 SMNVEV (reference sequence). CDR3 region: CASSLSGGHTQYF. The CDR3, as DNA: TGTGCCAGCAGTTTATCGGGTGGCCATACGCAGTATTTT.

The V gene is TRBV5-1, the J gene TRBJ2-7, with no clear D. Trimming stripped 5 bases from V and 0 bases from J, with 9 bases between. This CDR3 is 13 amino acids long. Germline V gene sequence: CDR1 SGHRS, CDR2 YFSETQ. The CDR3 sequence is CASRDAASYEQYF. Written as DNA, the CDR3 is TGCGCCAGCAGGGACGCCGCCTCCTACGAGCAGTACTTC.

This chain joins TRBV10-3 and TRBJ2-7; D tentatively reads TRBD1 or TRBD2 (6 bases each). This CDR3 is 16 amino acids long. The germline gives CDR1 ENHRY, CDR2 SYGVKD. Trimming pared 3 bases from V and 0 bases from J, leaving 15 bases between. The CDR3: CAISEKVGGHSYEQYF. DNA of the CDR3: TGTGCCATCAGTGAAAAGGTTGGGGGGCACTCCTACGAGCAGTACTTC.

This rearrangement joins TRBV10-1 to TRBJ1-5, with D perhaps matching TRBD1 (5 bases). This CDR3 spans 13 amino acids. Germline loops: CDR1 WNHNN, CDR2 SYGVQD (reference sequence). Trimming took 9 bases from V and 4 from J, leaving 13 bases between them. CDR3 sequence reads: CARFTGLNQPQHF. The CDR3 DNA reads TGCGCCAGATTTACAGGCTTAAATCAGCCCCAGCATTTT.

As concerns this clone: This may be a read error: a much more frequent sequence differs by one nucleotide. The same CDR3 also results from other DNA sequences found in this sample. V gene TRBV18 combines with J gene TRBJ1-6, with D unclear. CDR1 and CDR2 from the germline V gene are KGHSH and LQKENI. This CDR3 region has 13 residues. The CDR3 here is CASSPSYNSPLHF. CDR3 coding DNA: TGTGCCAGCTCACCTTCCTATAATTCACCTCTCCACTTT.

The chain uses TRBV5-4 and TRBJ1-1; D is perhaps TRBD1 (5 bases). CDR3 length equals 15 residues. Germline CDR1 SGHNT, CDR2 YYREEE (reference sequence). The V end was cut by 4 bases, the J end by 1 base, with 14 bases between. CDR3 nucleotide sequence: TGTGCCAGCAGCGCCGGGACGGCAAAGAACACTGAAGCTTTCTTT. It encodes CASSAGTAKNTEAFF.

The table lists this clone with a count of one. The chain uses TRBV24-1 and TRBJ2-3; TRBD2 is a possible D gene (5 bases). Trimming pared 9 bases from V and 0 bases from J, leaving 12 bases between. This CDR3 has 14 residues. Germline V gene data show CDR1 as KGHDR and CDR2 as SFDVKD. The CDR3, as DNA: TGTGCCACCCGGGCGGGTAGTAGCACAGATACGCAGTATTTT. This encodes CATRAGSSTDTQYF.

The genes are TRBV28 and TRBJ1-3; D may be TRBD1 (6 bases). The ends were cut back, 6 bases at V and 0 bases at J, with 18 bases in the middle. The germline V gene has CDR1 MDHEN and CDR2 SYDVKM. This CDR3 is 17 amino acids long. The CDR3: CASRNFGGQYSGNTIYF. The CDR3 DNA is TGTGCCAGCAGGAATTTCGGGGGACAATACTCTGGAAACACCATATATTTT.

Note on this clone: The sample has other DNA sequences that encode this CDR3 too. This chain links TRBV7-9 with TRBJ2-7; TRBD1 might be the D (6 bases). The CDR3 consists of 12 residues. Germline V lookup: CDR1 SEHNR, CDR2 FQNEAQ (reference sequence). Trimming cost V 4 bases and J 4 bases, with 8 bases left between them. The CDR3 DNA reads TGTGCCAGCAGCTCAAGGGGGTACGAGCAGTACTTC. Translation gives CASSSRGYEQYF.

The chain combines TRBV10-3 with TRBJ2-7; maybe TRBD1 (6 bases). The CDR3 loop spans 14 amino acids. Germline CDR1 ENHRY, CDR2 SYGVKD. V dropped 10 bases and J dropped 2 bases, with 18 bases sitting between them. CDR3: CANCPQGPPYEQYF. In DNA, the CDR3 is TGTGCCAACTGCCCTCAGGGGCCGCCCTACGAGCAGTACTTC.

V usage is TRBV12-3 or TRBV12-4 and J usage is TRBJ1-2; D remains unclear. Trimming left V 6 bases short and J 6 bases short, with 14 bases between. The CDR3 loop spans 13 amino acids. CDR3: CASRRSPYHGYTF. In DNA form, the CDR3 reads TGTGCCAGCAGACGTAGTCCGTACCATGGCTACACCTTC.

The chain combines TRBV7-2 with TRBJ1-4, with 10 bases fitting TRBD1. Germline trimming cut 3 bases from V and 5 bases from J; bases unmatched to any gene: 0. The CDR3 loop spans 14 amino acids. CDR1 SGHTA and CDR2 FQGNSA come from the germline V gene. This chain's CDR3 is CASSLGQGNEKLFF. Written as DNA, the CDR3 is TGTGCCAGCAGCTTGGGACAGGGGAATGAAAAACTGTTTTTT.

The chain uses TRBV7-8 and TRBJ2-6; D perhaps matches TRBD1 (6 bases). The CDR3 has 15 amino acids. Per the germline V gene, CDR1 is SGHVS and CDR2 is FQNEAQ. Trimming removed 10 bases from V and 4 bases from J, with 17 bases in between. In DNA form, the CDR3 reads TGTGCCATCGAAAAGGGGGTCCGCGGGGCCAACGTCCTGACTTTC. Protein product: CAIEKGVRGANVLTF.

This clone was observed a few times. The rearrangement uses TRBV5-4 and TRBJ2-3; D is undetermined. Germline V gene lookup returns CDR1 SGHNT and CDR2 YYREEE (reference sequence). V dropped 4 bases and J dropped 6 bases, with 12 bases sitting between them. The CDR3 runs 13 residues. CDR3 sequence reads: CASSPTRGDTQYF. Here the CDR3 DNA reads TGTGCCAGCAGCCCGACCCGTGGGGATACGCAGTATTTT.

This clone was counted only a few times. The chain employs TRBV6-5 and TRBJ1-1, with 10 nucleotides matching TRBD1. The J segment lost 6 bases and the V segment lost 6 bases, leaving 4 bases of the junction unmatched. Germline lookup yields CDR1 MNHEY and CDR2 SVGAGI. There are 13 residues in the CDR3. The CDR3 DNA follows: TGTGCCAGCAGGGGGACAGGGGTGTCTGAAGCTTTCTTT. The encoded protein is CASRGTGVSEAFF.

The V gene is TRBV19, the J gene TRBJ2-5; D might be TRBD2 (6 bases). Germline CDR1 reads LNHDA; CDR2 reads SQIVND (reference sequence). V was trimmed by 6 bases and J by 5 bases, leaving 10 bases between them. The CDR3 consists of 12 residues. Here the CDR3 reads CASRQAGETQYF. The CDR3 DNA is TGTGCCAGTAGGCAGGCGGGGGAGACCCAGTACTTC. Full variable domain (outside the CDR3, taken from reference TRBV19 and TRBJ2-5): DGGITQSPKYLFRKEGQNVTLSCEQNLNHDAMYWYRQDPGQGLRLIYYSQIVNDFQKGDIAEGYSVSREKKESFPLTVTSAQKNPTAFYLCASRQAGETQYFGPGTRLLVL.

DNA for the CDR3: TGTGCCAGCAGCCCGGGACAGCCGACCTATGGCTACACCTTC. The encoded protein is CASSPGQPTYGYTF. V usage is TRBV28 and J usage is TRBJ1-2; 7 bases map to TRBD1. Looked up from germline, CDR1 is MDHEN and CDR2 is SYDVKM. Trimming at V came to 6 bases and at J to 4 bases, leaving 8 bases not matched to a gene. The CDR3 covers 14 residues.

This clone was seen more than once but under ten times. The chain uses TRBV6-2 or TRBV6-3 and TRBJ2-3; TRBD2 aligns across 14 bases. This CDR3 has 19 amino acids. The J segment lost 4 bases and the V segment lost 3 bases, leaving 12 bases of the junction unmatched. The V gene's germline CDR1 is MNHEY and CDR2 SVGEGT. The CDR3 loop reads CASSYLRTSGGTSPDTQYF. As DNA, the CDR3 is TGTGCCAGCAGTTATCTCCGGACTAGCGGGGGGACCAGCCCAGATACGCAGTATTTT.

This clone was observed once. The CDR3: CATSPWGANTGELFF. CDR3 sequence (DNA): TGTGCCACCAGTCCTTGGGGAGCGAACACCGGGGAGCTGTTTTTT. V is TRBV24-1 and J is TRBJ2-2, with D perhaps TRBD2 (5 bases). Germline CDR1 KGHDR, CDR2 SFDVKD. CDR3 length: 15 amino acids. V was pared by 6 bases and J by 0 bases, with 10 bases between.